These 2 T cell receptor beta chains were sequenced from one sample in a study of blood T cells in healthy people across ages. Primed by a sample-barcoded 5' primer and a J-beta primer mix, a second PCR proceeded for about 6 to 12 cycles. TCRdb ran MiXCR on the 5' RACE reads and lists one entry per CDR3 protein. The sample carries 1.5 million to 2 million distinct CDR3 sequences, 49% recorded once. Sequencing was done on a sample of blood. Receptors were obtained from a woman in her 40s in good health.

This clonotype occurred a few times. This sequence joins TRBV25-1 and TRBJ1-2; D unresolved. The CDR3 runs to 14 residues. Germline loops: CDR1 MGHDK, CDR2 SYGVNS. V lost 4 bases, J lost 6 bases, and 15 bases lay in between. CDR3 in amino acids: CASSGGVAPHGYTF. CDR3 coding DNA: TGTGCCAGCAGTGGGGGAGTTGCTCCGCATGGCTACACCTTC.

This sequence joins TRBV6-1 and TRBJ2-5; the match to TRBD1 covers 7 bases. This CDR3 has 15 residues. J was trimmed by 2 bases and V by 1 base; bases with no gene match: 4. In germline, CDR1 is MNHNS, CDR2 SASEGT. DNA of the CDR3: TGTGCCAGCAGTGAAGAGACAGGGTGGCAAGAGACCCAGTACTTC. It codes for CASSEETGWQETQYF.